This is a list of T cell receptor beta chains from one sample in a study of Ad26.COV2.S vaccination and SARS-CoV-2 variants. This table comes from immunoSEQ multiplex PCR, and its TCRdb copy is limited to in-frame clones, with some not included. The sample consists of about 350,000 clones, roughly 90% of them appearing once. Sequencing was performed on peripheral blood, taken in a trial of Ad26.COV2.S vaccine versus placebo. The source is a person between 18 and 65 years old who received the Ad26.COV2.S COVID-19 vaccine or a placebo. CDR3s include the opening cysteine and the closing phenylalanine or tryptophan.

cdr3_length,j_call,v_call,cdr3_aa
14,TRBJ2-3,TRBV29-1,CSAPRAGVADTQYF
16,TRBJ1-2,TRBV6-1,CASSEGEGAGLYGYTF
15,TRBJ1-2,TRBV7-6,CASSPDRGRSDGYTF
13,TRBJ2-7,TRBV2,CASREGRGTEQYF
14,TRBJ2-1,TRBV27,CASRTGKIWDEQFF
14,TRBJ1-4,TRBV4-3,CASSLGGSAEKLFF
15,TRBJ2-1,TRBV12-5,CASGLSFGPYNEQFF
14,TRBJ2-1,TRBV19,CATRLDSAYNEQFF
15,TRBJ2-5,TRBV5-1,CASNPLAGGSETQYF
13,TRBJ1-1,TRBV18,CASSPSGDTEAFF
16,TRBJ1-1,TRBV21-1,CASSKSSGTPNTEAFF
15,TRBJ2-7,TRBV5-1,CASSLGADLPYEQYF
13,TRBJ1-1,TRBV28,CASSRRRNTEAFF
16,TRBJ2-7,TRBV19,CASTISSTGGSYEQYF
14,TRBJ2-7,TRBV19,CASSTRGRLGEQYF
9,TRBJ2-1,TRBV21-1,CASGDEQFF
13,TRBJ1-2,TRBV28,CASSQGTVYGYTF
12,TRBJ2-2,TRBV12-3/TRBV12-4,CASSSGAGELFF
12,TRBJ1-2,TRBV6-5,CATYRELYGYTF
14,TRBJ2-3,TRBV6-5,CASSYAGSTDTQYF
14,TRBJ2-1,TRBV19,CASSTRDLYNEQFF
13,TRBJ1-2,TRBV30,CAWSVLRGYGYTF
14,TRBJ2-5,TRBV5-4,CASSLGTPQETQYF
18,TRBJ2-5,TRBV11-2,CASSLVLSRDRNQETQYF
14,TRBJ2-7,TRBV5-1,CASSPGSPGYEQYF
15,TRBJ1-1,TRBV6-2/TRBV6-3,CASSYLRAANTEAFF
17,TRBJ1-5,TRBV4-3,CASSQDFAGVSVQPQHF
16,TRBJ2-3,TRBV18,CASSKMDTFYTDTQYF
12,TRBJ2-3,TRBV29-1,CSVGPAADTQYF
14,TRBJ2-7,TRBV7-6,CASSSTGNGYEQYF
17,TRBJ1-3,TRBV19,CASMSGGLYLSGNTIYF
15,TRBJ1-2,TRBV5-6,CASSQPPYRNYGYTF
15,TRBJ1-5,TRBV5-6,CASSLVRDEGQPQHF
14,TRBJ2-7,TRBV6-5,CASSLGGRAYEQYF
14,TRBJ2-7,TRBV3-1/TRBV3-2,CASSQASGGYEQYF
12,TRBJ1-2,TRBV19,CASTHRGDGYTF
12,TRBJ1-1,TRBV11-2,CASSTMNTEAFF
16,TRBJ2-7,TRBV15,CATSRDGTGGLDKQYF
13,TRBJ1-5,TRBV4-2,CASSQDRNQPQHF
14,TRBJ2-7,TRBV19,CASSTYQHTYEQYF
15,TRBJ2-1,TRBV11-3,CASSLVTGGANEQFF
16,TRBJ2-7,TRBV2,CASSARSQGPLYEQYF
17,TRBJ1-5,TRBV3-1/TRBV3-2,CASSQAGQGGSNQPQHF
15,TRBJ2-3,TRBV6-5,CASSYGQGRTDTQYF
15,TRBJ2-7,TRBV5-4,CASSPNKQPPYEQYF
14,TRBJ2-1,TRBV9,CASSVSGRAHEQFF
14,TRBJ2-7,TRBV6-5,CASSYSQDLYEQYF
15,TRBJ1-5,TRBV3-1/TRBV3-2,CASSPTSSVNQPQHF
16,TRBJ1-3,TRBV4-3,CASSQNDRGTGNTIYF